The clone carrying this T cell receptor beta chain was observed a few times. Its target is unknown. All of the isolated RNA was reverse transcribed, so expressed TCRB transcripts were sequenced. Some clones are missing from TCRdb's copy, which holds only in-frame ones; the method was immunoSEQ multiplex PCR. The sample lists a few hundred thousand clones; approximately 14% were seen once. These data originate in a study of beta chain features in type 1 diabetes. Across the study: Healthy donors resembled patients in age, gender and cell yields.

Study results and limitations: PCR might favor shorter templates, but any such skew would affect patients and controls equally. Naive, central memory and Treg TCRB repertoires seemed to resemble each other more closely in patients than they did in healthy donors.

V trimming: 0 bases; J trimming: 7 bases; junction bases outside the gene matches: 4. The germline V gene encodes CDR1 GTSNPN and CDR2 SVGIG (reference sequence). This CDR3 region has 13 residues. Material for sequencing was naive CD4+ T cells from blood. This chain uses TRBV30 with TRBJ2-7, with 9 bases matching TRBD2. The sequence came from a man under 40 in good health. The CDR3 sequence: CAWSVGLAGEQYV. Written as DNA, the CDR3 is TGTGCCTGGAGTGTAGGGCTAGCGGGAGAGCAGTACGTC.